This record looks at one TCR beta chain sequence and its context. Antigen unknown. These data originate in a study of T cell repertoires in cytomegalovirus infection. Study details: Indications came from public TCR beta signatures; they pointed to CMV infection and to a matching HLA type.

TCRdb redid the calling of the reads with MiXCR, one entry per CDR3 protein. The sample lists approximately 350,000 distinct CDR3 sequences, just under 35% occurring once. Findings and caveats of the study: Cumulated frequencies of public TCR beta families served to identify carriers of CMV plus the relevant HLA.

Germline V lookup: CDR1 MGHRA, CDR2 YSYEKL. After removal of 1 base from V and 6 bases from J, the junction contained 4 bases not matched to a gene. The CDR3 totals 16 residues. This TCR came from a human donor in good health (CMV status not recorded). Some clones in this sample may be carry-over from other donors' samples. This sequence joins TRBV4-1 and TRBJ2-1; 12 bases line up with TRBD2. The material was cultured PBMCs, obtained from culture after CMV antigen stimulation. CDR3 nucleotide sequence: TGCGCCAGCAGCCAAGTCACTAGCGGGAGGTCCAATGAGCAGTTCTTC. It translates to CASSQVTSGRSNEQFF.